The rows below give T cell receptor beta chains drawn from one sample of a study of neurological immune-mediated disorders. A single record per CDR3 protein comes from TCRdb applying MiXCR to the 5' RACE reads. The data show tens of thousands of distinct CDR3 sequences, with 4.5% to 5.5% seen just once and 6.5% to 7.5% held by the top ten. Material: PBMCs. Source of these receptors: a man aged 25-40 years with multiple sclerosis. The CDR3 runs from the conserved cysteine through the conserved F or W. Fields, in order: D gene, V gene, J gene, clone size, CDR3 DNA, CDR3 protein. A D gene is named only where the DNA matches it firmly. Rows give clone size only sometimes, using once, few, many, or a class for an expanded clone.

D gene: TRBD1; V gene: TRBV7-6; J gene: TRBJ1-2; clone size: many; CDR3 DNA: TGTGCCAGCAGCTTAGAGGCGGGACAGGGAGAGGGCTACACCTTC; CDR3 protein: CASSLEAGQGEGYTF
D gene: -; V gene: TRBV5-1; J gene: TRBJ1-1; clone size: many; CDR3 DNA: TGCGCCAGCAGCTTGGCCCCGGGACTCTTGAACACTGAAGCTTTCTTT; CDR3 protein: CASSLAPGLLNTEAFF
D gene: -; V gene: TRBV5-5; J gene: TRBJ1-1; clone size: many; CDR3 DNA: TGTGCCAGCACCGCGGGAGGCACTGAAGCTTTCTTT; CDR3 protein: CASTAGGTEAFF
D gene: TRBD1; V gene: TRBV29-1; J gene: TRBJ1-2; clone size: once; CDR3 DNA: TGCAGCGTTGAAGGAGACAGGGACGCAAACTATGGCTACACCTTC; CDR3 protein: CSVEGDRDANYGYTF
D gene: -; V gene: TRBV18; J gene: TRBJ2-1; clone size: -; CDR3 DNA: TGTGCCAGCTCACCGTTGAGCAGTTACAATGAGCAGTTCTTC; CDR3 protein: CASSPLSSYNEQFF
D gene: -; V gene: TRBV20-1; J gene: TRBJ2-1; clone size: many; CDR3 DNA: TGCAGTGCTAGAGTTTATCGCCGGGAGCACAATGAGCAGTTCTTC; CDR3 protein: CSARVYRREHNEQFF
D gene: TRBD1; V gene: TRBV2; J gene: TRBJ2-3; clone size: many; CDR3 DNA: TGTGCCAGCAGTCTACCGGGACAGGGCGGAGATACGCAGTATTTT; CDR3 protein: CASSLPGQGGDTQYF
D gene: -; V gene: TRBV2; J gene: TRBJ1-6; clone size: many; CDR3 DNA: TGTGCCAGCAACGGGAATTCACCCCTCCACTTT; CDR3 protein: CASNGNSPLHF
D gene: -; V gene: TRBV2; J gene: TRBJ1-1; clone size: many; CDR3 DNA: TGTGCCAGCATGACCCCTCGGGACGGCAACACTGAAGCTTTCTTT; CDR3 protein: CASMTPRDGNTEAFF
D gene: -; V gene: TRBV27; J gene: TRBJ1-1; clone size: many; CDR3 DNA: TGTGCCAGCAAGGGATTATACACTGAAGCTTTCTTT; CDR3 protein: CASKGLYTEAFF
D gene: -; V gene: TRBV10-3; J gene: TRBJ2-1; clone size: -; CDR3 DNA: TGTGCCATCAGTGAGTCCCTTGAGCAGTTCTTC; CDR3 protein: CAISESLEQFF
D gene: -; V gene: TRBV2; J gene: TRBJ1-1; clone size: many; CDR3 DNA: TGTGCCAGCAGTGCGATAGGGATTTACACTGAAGCTTTCTTT; CDR3 protein: CASSAIGIYTEAFF
D gene: -; V gene: TRBV20-1; J gene: TRBJ1-4; clone size: many; CDR3 DNA: TGCAGTGCAGTAGCCAACGCTAATGAAAAACTGTTTTTT; CDR3 protein: CSAVANANEKLFF
D gene: -; V gene: TRBV7-2; J gene: TRBJ1-2; clone size: many; CDR3 DNA: TGTGCCAGCAGTCCGGGAGTAGCGGGAAACTATGGCTACACCTTC; CDR3 protein: CASSPGVAGNYGYTF
D gene: -; V gene: TRBV10-1; J gene: TRBJ2-2; clone size: many; CDR3 DNA: TGCGCCAGCAGCGATACAGGGAGAACCGGGGAGCTGTTTTTT; CDR3 protein: CASSDTGRTGELFF
D gene: -; V gene: TRBV3-1; J gene: TRBJ2-7; clone size: few; CDR3 DNA: TGTGCCAGCAGCCTAACCTCCGGTTCCTACGAGCAGTACTTC; CDR3 protein: CASSLTSGSYEQYF
D gene: -; V gene: TRBV6-5; J gene: TRBJ1-2; clone size: many; CDR3 DNA: TGTGCCAGCAGTTACACACAGGGCCCCTATGGCTACACCTTC; CDR3 protein: CASSYTQGPYGYTF
D gene: -; V gene: TRBV5-1; J gene: TRBJ1-5; clone size: many; CDR3 DNA: TGCGCCAGCAGCTCGGAGGGGGATAGCAATCAGCCCCAGCATTTT; CDR3 protein: CASSSEGDSNQPQHF
D gene: -; V gene: TRBV5-6; J gene: TRBJ1-5; clone size: few; CDR3 DNA: TGTGCCAGCAGCTTACAGGGAGTTGGACAGCCCCAGAATTTT; CDR3 protein: CASSLQGVGQPQNF